This T cell receptor (beta chain) was captured by sequencing in a study of cytomegalovirus exposure and HLA in healthy donors. General study points: No immune exposure information besides CMV serostatus was available. Clonal expansion was found to be greater in HLA-associated TCR beta chains than in equally common others in a later analysis.

For this clone: No antigen is known for it.

PCR amplification relied on 60 Vbeta primers (plus 13 Jbeta primers). The repertoire was sequenced with immunoSEQ multiplex PCR; TCRdb's copy has only in-frame clones and lacks some. Of 150,000 or so clones listed, less than 75% were seen once; the top ten hold about 1.4%. The sequence derives from a girl aged 5 to 17 in good health and CMV-seronegative. Sequenced: PBMCs.

The CDR3 DNA reads TGTGCCAGCAGTTCCACATCTTTAGAGACCCAGTACTTC. Its translation is CASSSTSLETQYF. V gene TRBV27 combines with J gene TRBJ2-5; D gene unclear. Germline assignment: CDR1 MNHEY and CDR2 SMNVEV (reference sequence). The V end was cut by 4 bases, the J end by 4 bases, with 10 bases between. The CDR3 contains 13 residues.